The entry below describes one T cell receptor (beta chain). The data stem from a study of blood T cell repertoires in COVID-19. About the study: The United States, Italy and Spain supplied acute and convalescent COVID-19 samples. From T cells, B-cell-depleted T cells, or PBMCs came the material, which was cDNA or gDNA.

Per the study methods: Nucleated cell counts were estimated from reference gene primer amplification. The table came from immunoSEQ multiplex PCR; TCRdb's copy has only in-frame clones and leaves some out. V and J calls and clone size are given by that table; D and trimming were obtained from the DNA. Of 110,000 to 150,000 clones in the sample, approximately 80% were seen once. Trimming shortened V by 3 bases and J by 0 bases, and 12 bases separated the two germline ends. The CDR3 is 16 residues long. Germline V gives CDR1 LNHDA, CDR2 SQIVND (reference sequence). The specimen was peripheral blood. The chain couples TRBV19 to TRBJ1-5, with D unclear. This TCR was recovered from a human donor in a cohort sampled during active COVID-19. The DNA of the CDR3 is TGTGCCAGTAGTATTCAACGGGATTATAGCAATCAGCCCCAGCATTTT. Protein product: CASSIQRDYSNQPQHF. Using reference TRBV19 and TRBJ1-5 for the parts outside the CDR3, the full variable domain is DGGITQSPKYLFRKEGQNVTLSCEQNLNHDAMYWYRQDPGQGLRLIYYSQIVNDFQKGDIAEGYSVSREKKESFPLTVTSAQKNPTAFYLCASSIQRDYSNQPQHFGDGTRLSIL.